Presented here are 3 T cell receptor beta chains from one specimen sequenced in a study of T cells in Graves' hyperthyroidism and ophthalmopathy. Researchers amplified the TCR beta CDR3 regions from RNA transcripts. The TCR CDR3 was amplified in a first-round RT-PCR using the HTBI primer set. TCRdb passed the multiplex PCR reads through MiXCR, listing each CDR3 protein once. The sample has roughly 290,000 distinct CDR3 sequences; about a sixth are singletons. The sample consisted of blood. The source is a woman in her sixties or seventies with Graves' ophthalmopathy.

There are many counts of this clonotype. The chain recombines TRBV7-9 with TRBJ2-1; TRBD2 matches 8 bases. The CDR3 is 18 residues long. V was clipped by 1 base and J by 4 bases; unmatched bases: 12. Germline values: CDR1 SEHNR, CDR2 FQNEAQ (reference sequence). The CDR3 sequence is CASSLGTLRGGHYNEQFF. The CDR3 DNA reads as TGTGCCAGCAGCTTAGGGACTTTGCGCGGGGGGCATTACAATGAGCAGTTCTTC.

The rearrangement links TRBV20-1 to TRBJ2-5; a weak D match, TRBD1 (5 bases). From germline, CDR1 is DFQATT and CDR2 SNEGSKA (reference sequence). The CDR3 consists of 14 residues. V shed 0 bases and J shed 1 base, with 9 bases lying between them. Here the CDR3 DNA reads TGCAGTGCTAGAGACCTGACAGTCCAAGAGACCCAGTACTTC. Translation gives CSARDLTVQETQYF.

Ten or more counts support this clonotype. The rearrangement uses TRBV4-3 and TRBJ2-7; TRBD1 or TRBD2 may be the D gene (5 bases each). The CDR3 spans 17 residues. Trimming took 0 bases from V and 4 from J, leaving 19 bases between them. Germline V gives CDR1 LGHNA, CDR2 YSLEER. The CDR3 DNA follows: TGCGCCAGCAGCCAAGATCCCCCGGGGACCGAGTCTTACGAGCAGTACTTC. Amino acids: CASSQDPPGTESYEQYF.